This T cell receptor (beta chain) was obtained from a study of T-cell memory formation after mild COVID-19. In TCRdb, the 5' RACE reads were re-called with MiXCR into one record per CDR3 protein. The sample includes about 610,000 distinct CDR3 sequences, 15% to 20% of them seen just once. This clonotype was seen ten or more times. The germline V gene has CDR1 LGHNA and CDR2 YNFKEQ. V lost 5 bases to trimming and J lost 5 bases; unmatched junction nucleotides: 11. There are 15 residues in the CDR3. The source of this sequence is an adult woman who had mild COVID-19 (a few samples of this study predate the infection). Cell type and time point are not known. Sequences were obtained from PBMCs or a T cell subset sorted from them (not recorded which). V is TRBV4-2 and J is TRBJ1-2; 7 bases map to TRBD1. The CDR3 nucleotides read TGTGCCAGCAGCTACTCCCGACAGGGCGGATATGGCTACACCTTC. Amino acid sequence: CASSYSRQGGYGYTF.